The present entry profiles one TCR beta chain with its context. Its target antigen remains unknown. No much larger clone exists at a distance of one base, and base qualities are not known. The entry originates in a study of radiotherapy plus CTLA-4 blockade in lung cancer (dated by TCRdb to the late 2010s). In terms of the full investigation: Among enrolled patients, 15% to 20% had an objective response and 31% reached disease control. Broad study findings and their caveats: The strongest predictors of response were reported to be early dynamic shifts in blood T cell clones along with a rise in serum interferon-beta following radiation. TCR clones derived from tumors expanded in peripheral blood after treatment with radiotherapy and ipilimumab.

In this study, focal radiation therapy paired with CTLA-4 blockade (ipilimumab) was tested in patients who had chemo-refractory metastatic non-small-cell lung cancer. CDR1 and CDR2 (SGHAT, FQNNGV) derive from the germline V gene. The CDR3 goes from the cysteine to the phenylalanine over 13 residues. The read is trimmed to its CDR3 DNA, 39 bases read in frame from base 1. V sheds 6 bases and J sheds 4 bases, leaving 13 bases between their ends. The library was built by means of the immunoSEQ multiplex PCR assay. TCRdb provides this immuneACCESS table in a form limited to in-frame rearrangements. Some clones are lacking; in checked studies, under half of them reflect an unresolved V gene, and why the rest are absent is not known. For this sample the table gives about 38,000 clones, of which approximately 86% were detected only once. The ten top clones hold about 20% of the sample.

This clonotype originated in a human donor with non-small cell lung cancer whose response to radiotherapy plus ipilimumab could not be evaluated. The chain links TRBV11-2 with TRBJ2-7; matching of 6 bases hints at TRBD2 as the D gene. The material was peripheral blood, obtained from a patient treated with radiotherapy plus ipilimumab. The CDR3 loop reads CASRRTGEYEQYF. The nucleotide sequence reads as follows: TGTGCCAGCAGACGCACGGGGGAATACGAGCAGTACTTC.